The rows below give T cell receptor beta chains drawn from one sample of a study of T cell responses to AZD1222 COVID-19 vaccine. Measured with immunoSEQ multiplex PCR; TCRdb has only the in-frame clones, and not every one. The data show 210,000 or so clones, around 93% seen once. Sequences were derived from peripheral blood, sampled on day 0 of MenACWY control vaccination. The receptors come from an adult in good health. Each CDR3 is given with its conserved first and last residue. Only part of the rows carry a size: once, few, many, or a class if the clone is expanded.

V gene,clone size,J gene,CDR3 protein
TRBV12-5,.,TRBJ1-1,CASEQGRGTEAFF
TRBV11-3,.,TRBJ2-5,CASSIGGDQETQYF
TRBV6-6,.,TRBJ1-5,CASMQGAQPQHF
TRBV5-4,.,TRBJ2-3,CASSLIQYTDTQYF
TRBV5-1,.,TRBJ1-2,CASSFAGDYGYTF
TRBV4-1,.,TRBJ2-3,CASSQVGAGADTQYF
TRBV28,.,TRBJ2-3,CASSLGWGHRGLWTDTQYF
TRBV25-1,.,TRBJ1-2,CASSGSLYGYTF
TRBV6-5,.,TRBJ1-1,CASTRRANTEAFF
TRBV5-1,.,TRBJ2-1,CASSRIAGSLGNEQFF
TRBV19,.,TRBJ1-5,CASSIKGGNQPQHF
TRBV7-2,.,TRBJ2-5,CASSFSGTTQETQYF
TRBV13,once,TRBJ1-2,CASTDQPRSHGYTF
TRBV7-2,.,TRBJ2-1,CASRPRLAGRYEQFF
TRBV7-2,.,TRBJ2-7,CASSSNRVSYEQYF
TRBV12-3/TRBV12-4,.,TRBJ1-2,CASSSGTAGYTF
TRBV5-4,.,TRBJ1-2,CASSRDRAAGPYGYTF
TRBV30,.,TRBJ1-2,CAWSVTGPPLYGYTF
TRBV15,.,TRBJ1-4,CATSSPGQGREKLFF
TRBV4-2,.,TRBJ2-6,CASSQEARGSGANVLTF
TRBV18,.,TRBJ1-5,CASSPTGGVQPQHF
TRBV27,once,TRBJ1-2,CASSLDRVGDRELGYTF
TRBV2,.,TRBJ2-5,CASLQGRGSTAQYF
TRBV29-1,.,TRBJ1-1,CSVEDEEGRRDTEAFF
TRBV7-9,.,TRBJ1-2,CASSLAPAENLYGYTF
TRBV18,once,TRBJ1-3,CASSPPWRSSGNTIYF
TRBV7-9,.,TRBJ1-2,CASSKGLLSPGYTF
TRBV7-8,few,TRBJ1-5,CASSSGRYSNQPQHF
TRBV19,.,TRBJ1-2,CASSTSDSSRWNYGYTF
TRBV15,.,TRBJ2-3,CATSVSGSTDTQYF
TRBV19,.,TRBJ1-1,CASSCSGDENTEAFF
TRBV29-1,once,TRBJ1-2,CSVGQGDYGYTF
TRBV3-1/TRBV3-2,.,TRBJ1-4,CASAPLSRGNEKLFF
TRBV3-1/TRBV3-2,.,TRBJ2-3,CATTGGQRLAQYF
TRBV19,.,TRBJ1-5,CASSSDRTGPQHF
TRBV3-1/TRBV3-2,.,TRBJ2-1,CASSESGAGEQFF
TRBV25-1,few,TRBJ1-3,CASISAGNTIYF
TRBV2,few,TRBJ1-2,CASCRDRGRDYGYTF
TRBV2,.,TRBJ2-3,CASSHTSGGSQSTDTQYF
TRBV7-2,.,TRBJ1-1,CASSLNGGTEAFF
TRBV7-2,.,TRBJ1-2,CASSPIIANYGYTF
TRBV15,.,TRBJ1-2,CATSRDSASPYGYTF
TRBV4-2,.,TRBJ1-5,CASSQAQGTGNQPQHF